This entry features one T cell receptor (beta chain) sequence. This sample was included in a study of blood T cell repertoires in COVID-19. Study details: In each case, the material was cDNA or gDNA derived from T cells, B-cell-depleted T cells, or PBMCs.

Participant reports of clinical history set cohort assignment. Only in-frame clones appear in the TCRdb table, and some are missing; sequencing was by immunoSEQ multiplex PCR. The table lists about 430,000 clones, roughly 90% of them singletons. Trimming stripped 0 bases from V and 8 bases from J, with 13 bases between. The CDR3 is 13 amino acids. Germline V lookup: CDR1 GTSNPN, CDR2 SVGIG (reference sequence). The chain recombines TRBV30 with TRBJ1-2; D call uncertain. This TCR was recovered from a woman aged 25 to 39 with acute COVID-19. The sample comprised PBMCs or T cells enriched from blood (not recorded which). CDR3 coding DNA: TGTGCCTGGAGTGTTAGCGGTATTGGGGGCTACACCTTC. Amino acid sequence: CAWSVSGIGGYTF.